Below, 3 T cell receptor beta chains from the same sample are listed, as sequenced in a study of shared clonotypes between healthy human individuals. Assay: immunoSEQ multiplex PCR; the TCRdb copy retains only in-frame clones and omits some. The sample lists around 2,000,000 clones, about 95% seen once, with 0.9% to 1.4% in the top ten. It was CD45RO-negative cells, positively selected for CCR7, that made up naive CD8 cells, with terminally differentiated effector memory CD45RA+ cells excluded. Sequenced sample: naive CD8+ T cells sorted from blood. The receptors here all came from a man aged 18 to 35 in good health.

V is TRBV13 and J is TRBJ2-5; D is possibly TRBD1 or TRBD2 (5 bases each). Trimming left V 4 bases short and J 5 bases short, with 14 bases between. This CDR3 region has 14 residues. Germline V CDR1 and CDR2: PRHDT, FYEKMQ (reference sequence). CDR3 region: CASSWGQGDETQYF. The CDR3 DNA reads as TGTGCCAGCAGCTGGGGCCAGGGAGATGAGACCCAGTACTTC.

The chain combines TRBV27 with TRBJ1-1; unclear D gene. The CDR3 covers 15 residues. CDR1 MNHEY and CDR2 SMNVEV come from the germline V gene (reference sequence). The germline V and J ends were trimmed by 4 bases and 1 base, with 13 bases remaining between them. Written as DNA, the CDR3 is TGTGCCAGCAGTTCGGCTGGAGGGCCGAACACTGAAGCTTTCTTT. It codes for CASSSAGGPNTEAFF.

This chain links TRBV15 with TRBJ1-1; tentative D call: TRBD1 (5 bases). The CDR3 is 12 residues long. V was clipped by 4 bases and J by 7 bases, with 10 bases between them. CDR1 LNHNV and CDR2 YYDKDF come from the germline V gene (reference sequence). CDR3 DNA: TGTGCCACCAGCACTAGACAGTTTGAAGCTTTCTTT. Translated, it gives CATSTRQFEAFF. Looking up the rest from reference TRBV15 and TRBJ1-1 gives the full variable domain: DAMVIQNPRYQVTQFGKPVTLSCSQTLNHNVMYWYQQKSSQAPKLLFHYYDKDFNNEADTPDNFQSRRPNTSFCFLDIRSPGLGDTAMYLCATSTRQFEAFFGQGTRLTVV.